This record concerns one T cell receptor beta chain sequence. Its specificity is unknown. Both 60 Vbeta primers and 13 Jbeta primers went into the PCR. Some clones are missing from TCRdb's copy, which holds only in-frame ones; the method was immunoSEQ multiplex PCR. The table includes 100,000 to 150,000 clones, about two thirds detected once. From germline, CDR1 is SGHRS and CDR2 YFSETQ. V lost 4 bases and J lost 6; bases outside the gene matches: 15. This CDR3 is 16 amino acids long. This sample was included in a study of cytomegalovirus exposure and HLA in healthy donors. Study context: As an earlier analysis found, around 200 million T cells yielded around 110 million unique TCR beta sequences.

Study-level findings and limits: The authors enumerated over 150 TCR beta chains as linked to cytomegalovirus.

This clonotype was sampled from a man aged 25-45 years in good health and CMV-seronegative. V is TRBV5-1 and J is TRBJ1-1; 7 nucleotides align to TRBD1. Sequenced input: PBMCs. The CDR3 DNA follows: TGCGCCAGCAGCCACCGACAGGGTCTGATTGGCGCTGAAGCTTTCTTT. Protein: CASSHRQGLIGAEAFF.